Listed below are T cell receptor beta chains from one sample, sequenced in a study of T cell responses to AZD1222 COVID-19 vaccine. Clones were sequenced by immunoSEQ multiplex PCR, and TCRdb holds only the in-frame ones, with some missing. The data show fewer than 150,000 clones, with 93% seen just once and about 5% held by the top ten. The sequencing used peripheral blood, collected on day 0 of AZD1222 vaccination. The receptors shown here come from an adult in good health. Each CDR3 is given with its conserved first and last residue. The D gene is left open where the match is weak. The size entry is marked missing in some rows and otherwise reads once, few, many or a size class.

DNA,CDR3,size,D,V,J
TGTGCCAGCAGTCTCCAAGGCGGAAACTATGGCTACACCTTC,CASSLQGGNYGYTF,medium-sized,-,TRBV27,TRBJ1-2
TGTGCCAGCAGCTCCCTTAGATCCTATAACTATGGCTACACCTTC,CASSSLRSYNYGYTF,-,-,TRBV11-2,TRBJ1-2
TGTGCCAGCAGCTCGCACAGGGGCCTCGGCTACACCTTC,CASSSHRGLGYTF,-,TRBD1,TRBV7-9,TRBJ1-2
TGTGCCAGCAGCCACAGAAACAGCGACGAGCAGTACTTC,CASSHRNSDEQYF,-,-,TRBV16,TRBJ2-7
TGTGCCAGCAGTGACCGCGAAGGGGATACGCAGTATTTT,CASSDREGDTQYF,-,-,TRBV6-4,TRBJ2-3
TGTGCCAGCAGCTTGGGGACAGGGGGATTCACTGAAGCTTTCTTT,CASSLGTGGFTEAFF,-,TRBD1,TRBV5-4,TRBJ1-1
TGTGCCAGCAGTAAAGACAGGGGCGTCCAGAGTACTGAAGCTTTCTTT,CASSKDRGVQSTEAFF,-,TRBD1,TRBV28,TRBJ1-1
TGTGCCAGCAGCAAAGCCTCTACTAACCGTGAGACCCAGTACTTC,CASSKASTNRETQYF,-,-,TRBV21-1,TRBJ2-5
TGTGCCAGCAGCGTAAAATTATGGGATGAGCAGTTCTTC,CASSVKLWDEQFF,-,-,TRBV9,TRBJ2-1
TGTGCCAGCAGCTTAGCCCTGACGACTAGCGGGACGGTAGGGCAGTTCTTC,CASSLALTTSGTVGQFF,-,TRBD2,TRBV7-2,TRBJ2-1
TGTGCCAGCAGTAGCCGCTTGGCTAGCGCCGATACGCAGTATTTT,CASSSRLASADTQYF,-,-,TRBV27,TRBJ2-3
TGCAGTGCTAGTGGCGGGCCCTACGAGCAGTACTTC,CSASGGPYEQYF,few,-,TRBV20-1,TRBJ2-7
TGTGCCAGTACTCCTATGGACAGGCCGAACACTGAAGCTTTCTTT,CASTPMDRPNTEAFF,-,TRBD1,TRBV19,TRBJ1-1
TGTGCCAGCAGCCCACAGCGGGGGAACACCGGGGAGCTGTTTTTT,CASSPQRGNTGELFF,-,TRBD2,TRBV7-2,TRBJ2-2
TGTGCCAGCAGTCAAGCTAATGAAAAACTGTTTTTT,CASSQANEKLFF,-,-,TRBV25-1,TRBJ1-4
TGCGCCAGCAGCTTGGGGGTCACCCTGAGGGGAAATGAGCAGTTCTTC,CASSLGVTLRGNEQFF,-,-,TRBV5-1,TRBJ2-1
TGTGCCAGCAGTGAGCGACAGGGGATCCTAAGCTACACCTTC,CASSERQGILSYTF,-,TRBD1,TRBV6-1,TRBJ1-2
TGTGCCAGCAGTGAGCCCCAGGGGGCGTCCGACGAGCAGTACTTC,CASSEPQGASDEQYF,once,TRBD1,TRBV6-1,TRBJ2-7
TGCGCCAGCAGCCTTTCTAGCGGGAGTGTCAGTGAGCAGTTCTTC,CASSLSSGSVSEQFF,-,TRBD2,TRBV5-1,TRBJ2-1
TGTGCCAGTAGTATAGAGTTTTGGGACACTTCTGACCAGCCCCAGCATTTT,CASSIEFWDTSDQPQHF,-,-,TRBV19,TRBJ1-5
TGTGCCTGGGGCCGGGCTTGGCGCACCTTC,CAWGRAWRTF,-,-,TRBV30,TRBJ1-2
TGTGCCAGCAGCCAAGATGGGGCCCCCTACCACGACTATGGCTACACCTTC,CASSQDGAPYHDYGYTF,-,-,TRBV3-1/TRBV3-2,TRBJ1-2
TGTGCCAGCAGCTTAGGGGGACTTAGGAACACTGAAGCTTTCTTT,CASSLGGLRNTEAFF,-,-,TRBV7-9,TRBJ1-1
TGTGCCAGCAGTTACTCGATGGTGGCCGGGGAGCTGTTTTTT,CASSYSMVAGELFF,few,-,TRBV6-5,TRBJ2-2
TGCGCCAGCAGTCCGGAGTACGAGCAGTACTTC,CASSPEYEQYF,-,-,TRBV10-2,TRBJ2-7
TGTGCCAGCAGCCGGGCCTCGTCTAACTATGGCTACACCTTC,CASSRASSNYGYTF,-,-,TRBV3-1/TRBV3-2,TRBJ1-2
TGCAGCGCCCTCCGACAGGGGTGGAACTATGGCTACACCTTC,CSALRQGWNYGYTF,-,TRBD1,TRBV29-1,TRBJ1-2
TGTGCCAGCAGTGGGCGGGGGGCGCAAACCGGGGAGCTGTTTTTT,CASSGRGAQTGELFF,-,TRBD2,TRBV27,TRBJ2-2
TGTGCCACCAGCAGAGTGCGGACAGGGGTCTACGAGCAGTACTTC,CATSRVRTGVYEQYF,-,TRBD1,TRBV15,TRBJ2-7
TGTGCCAGCAGCCCCACCCCCAGGGGACTGAACACCGGGGAGCTGTTTTTT,CASSPTPRGLNTGELFF,-,-,TRBV7-9,TRBJ2-2
TGTGCCAGCAGTGCCCAGACAGGGGGCGAGGGCAATCAGCCCCAGCATTTT,CASSAQTGGEGNQPQHF,-,TRBD1,TRBV27,TRBJ1-5
TGTGCCAGCAGCGAAAGCGGGGGGGCCGTAGATACGCAGTATTTT,CASSESGGAVDTQYF,-,TRBD2,TRBV9,TRBJ2-3
TGTGCCACCTCCCCGGGACAGGGTAATCAGCCCCAGCATTTT,CATSPGQGNQPQHF,-,TRBD1,TRBV15,TRBJ1-5
TGTGCCAGCAGCAACGGGACTAGCGGGGCCCAGGTCGGGGAGCTGTTTTTT,CASSNGTSGAQVGELFF,-,TRBD2,TRBV13,TRBJ2-2
TGTGCCAGCAGTGCCGGGACAGGCTATGGCTACACCTTC,CASSAGTGYGYTF,-,TRBD1,TRBV12-3/TRBV12-4,TRBJ1-2
TGTGCCAGCAACCCCGGGGGGTATGGGAATGAGCAGTTCTTC,CASNPGGYGNEQFF,-,TRBD2,TRBV5-4,TRBJ2-1
TGTGCCAGCAGTTACTCGACCGAGCAGTACTTC,CASSYSTEQYF,-,-,TRBV6-6,TRBJ2-7
TGCGCCAGCTCGTTTGGTTGGGATTCACCCCTCCACTTT,CASSFGWDSPLHF,-,-,TRBV5-1,TRBJ1-6
TGCGCCAGCAGCCCCTCTAGGCTTAATGAAAAACTGTTTTTT,CASSPSRLNEKLFF,-,-,TRBV4-3,TRBJ1-4
TGTGCCAGTTGGGACAGGGGTGATCAGCCCCAGCATTTT,CASWDRGDQPQHF,-,TRBD1,TRBV19,TRBJ1-5
TGTGCCAGCAGCGTCGACAGGGGACGAGAGACCCAGTACTTC,CASSVDRGRETQYF,-,TRBD1,TRBV9,TRBJ2-5
TGCGCCAGCAGCCAAGAGCGGGCTGAAGCTTTCTTT,CASSQERAEAFF,-,-,TRBV4-1,TRBJ1-1
TGTGCCAGCAGACCCACAGGGGTGGCTGAAGCTTTCTTT,CASRPTGVAEAFF,few,TRBD1,TRBV27,TRBJ1-1
TGTGCCAGCTCACCCGGACAGGGGAGTCTCGAGCAGTACTTC,CASSPGQGSLEQYF,once,TRBD1,TRBV18,TRBJ2-7
TGTGCCACAACCCCGGGACAGGGGGGCGGCTACACCTTC,CATTPGQGGGYTF,-,TRBD1,TRBV10-3,TRBJ1-2
TGCAGTGCTAGCGACGGATACGAGCAGTACTTC,CSASDGYEQYF,-,-,TRBV20-1,TRBJ2-7
TGTGCCAGCAGCTCCTCCTACGAGCAGTACTTC,CASSSSYEQYF,few,-,TRBV5-5,TRBJ2-7
TGTGCCAGCAGCACGGGGACCCAGTACTTC,CASSTGTQYF,-,-,TRBV6-5,TRBJ2-5